The clone carrying this TCR beta chain was observed a few times. This CDR3 has 12 amino acids. CDR1 and CDR2 from the germline V gene are SGDLS and YYNGEE. V was pared by 0 bases and J by 9 bases, with 6 bases between. The data belong to a study of molecular identifiers for immune sequencing clone quantification. TCRdb reprocessed the PCR reads via MiXCR and lists one record per CDR3 protein. The table shows some 100,000 distinct CDR3 sequences, with 35% to 40% occurring only once. This clonotype was obtained from a human donor in good health. Some libraries in this study had Jurkat cell RNA spiked in. The chain has TRBV9 and TRBJ2-2; D remains ambiguous. Specimen: naive CD8+ T cells from blood, with Jurkat cell RNA spiked in. Subset in this sample: FACS-sorted CD8+CD4-CCR7+CD45RA+ naive T cells. CDR3 coding DNA: TGTGCCAGCAGCGTAGTGGCCTGGGAGCTGTTTTTT. This gives the protein CASSVVAWELFF.